This T cell receptor beta chain stems from a study of T cells in Graves' hyperthyroidism and ophthalmopathy. RNA transcripts yielded amplified TCR beta CDR3 regions. A set of HTBI primers served as the primers for a first-round RT-PCR of the TCR CDR3. TCRdb re-called the multiplex PCR reads with MiXCR, one entry per CDR3 protein. The sample shows 550,000 to 650,000 distinct CDR3 sequences, about 14% of them seen only once. Germline-derived CDR1 and CDR2 are KGHDR and SFDVKD. V was shortened by 5 bases and J by 5 bases, with 14 bases between the two germline ends. The CDR3 covers 15 residues. The sample holds many counts of this clonotype.

Material: blood. This TCR was recovered from a woman aged 40 to 50 with Graves' hyperthyroidism. The J gene is TRBJ2-2, the V gene TRBV24-1; maybe TRBD1 (6 bases). The CDR3 spells CATSVMGAETGELFF. In DNA form, the CDR3 reads TGTGCCACCAGTGTAATGGGGGCTGAAACCGGGGAGCTGTTTTTT.